This T cell receptor (beta chain) is drawn from a study of T cells after yellow fever vaccination. V gave up 6 bases and J gave up 4 bases, with 18 bases separating them. The CDR3 is 15 residues long. TCRdb processed the 5' RACE reads anew with MiXCR; each CDR3 protein has one entry. This table has about 52,000 distinct CDR3 sequences, 6.6% appearing once. This clonotype appeared many times. The material was CD8+ T cells not binding an NS4B(214-222) dextramer, sorted from PBMCs, obtained about 49 days after the first yellow fever vaccination. This TCR derives from a man younger than 35 who received the YFV17D yellow fever vaccine. The rearrangement links TRBV12-3 or TRBV12-4 to TRBJ1-2; D is perhaps TRBD1 (6 bases). The CDR3 loop is CASRGGGRGGYGYTF. The DNA of the CDR3 is TGTGCCAGCAGGGGCGGGGGGCGAGGGGGCTATGGCTACACCTTC.